The 25 T cell receptor beta chains below come from one sample, sequenced in a study of neurological immune-mediated disorders. TCRdb redid the calling of the 5' RACE reads with MiXCR, one entry per CDR3 protein. The table shows some 79,000 distinct CDR3 sequences, with roughly an eighth occurring only once. The specimen was PBMCs. The receptors stem from a woman in her forties or fifties in good health.

This clonotype showed up many times. J is TRBJ2-3 and V is TRBV5-1, with D hard to call. V shed 1 base and J shed 0 bases, with 9 bases lying between them. This CDR3 contains 15 residues. CDR1 and CDR2 from the germline V gene are SGHRS and YFSETQ. CDR3: CASSLWSTSTDTQYF. The CDR3, as DNA: TGCGCCAGCAGCTTGTGGTCTACTAGCACAGATACGCAGTATTTT.

The chain uses TRBV14 and TRBJ2-7; 7 nucleotides align to TRBD2. CDR3 length equals 15 residues. J gave up 1 base and V 3 bases, and 6 bases lay outside the gene matches. The germline CDR1 and CDR2 sequences are SGHDN and FVKESK. The CDR3 bases are TGTGCCAGCAGCCAGGAGCGGGGACGGTCCTACGAGCAGTACTTC. Its translation: CASSQERGRSYEQYF.

A few counts support this clonotype. CDR3 DNA sequence: TGCGCCAGCAGCTGGGACAGGCGGACAACTAATGAAAAACTGTTTTTT. Its translation is CASSWDRRTTNEKLFF. V is TRBV5-1 and J is TRBJ1-4; 8 nucleotides align to TRBD1. Germline values: CDR1 SGHRS, CDR2 YFSETQ. This CDR3 has 16 amino acids. The V gene end was trimmed by 3 bases and the J gene end by 0 bases; junction bases not matched to a gene: 4.

This clonotype has at least ten counts. The gene calls are TRBV5-1 and TRBJ2-7; the D gene could be TRBD1 or TRBD2 (6 bases each). V was cut by 1 base and J by 4 bases, with 18 bases left in between. The CDR3 has 16 amino acids. Germline V gives CDR1 SGHRS, CDR2 YFSETQ. Written as DNA, the CDR3 is TGCGCCAGCAGCTTGCATCCGGGGGCTTTAAAGTACGAGCAGTACTTC. This translates into CASSLHPGALKYEQYF.

This clonotype was counted many times. The chain couples TRBV2 to TRBJ2-5, with D uncertain. The CDR3 extends over 14 amino acids. The V gene lost 4 bases and the J gene lost 2 bases, with 11 bases spanning the gap. CDR1 SNHLY and CDR2 FYNNEI come from the germline V gene. CDR3 bases: TGTGCCAGCAGTGTTCAGGTTACACAAGAGACCCAGTACTTC. This translates into CASSVQVTQETQYF. Combining the CDR3 with reference TRBV2 and TRBJ2-5 gives the whole variable domain EPEVTQTPSHQVTQMGQEVILRCVPISNHLYFYWYRQILGQKVEFLVSFYNNEISEKSEIFDDQFSVERPDGSNFTLKIRSTKLEDSAMYFCASSVQVTQETQYFGPGTRLLVL.

This clonotype was found many times. V is TRBV5-1 and J is TRBJ2-1; 10 bases line up with TRBD2. V lost 3 bases and J lost 4; bases outside the gene matches: 4. This CDR3 has 15 amino acids. Per the germline V gene, CDR1 is SGHRS and CDR2 is YFSETQ. For the CDR3, the DNA is TGCGCCAGCAGCTCTGGACTAGCGGTGTACAATGAGCAGTTCTTC. This gives the protein CASSSGLAVYNEQFF.

This clonotype was seen only a few times. This chain uses TRBV7-6 with TRBJ1-2, with a weak D call TRBD1 (6 bases). The CDR3 has 13 amino acids. V dropped 0 bases and J dropped 7 bases, with 9 bases sitting between them. Germline values: CDR1 SGHVS, CDR2 FNYEAQ. CDR3 in DNA: TGTGCCAGCAGCTTAGCTGGGGGCGTTGGCTACACCTTC. This translates into CASSLAGGVGYTF.

This clonotype came up many times. J is TRBJ2-7 and V is TRBV6-6; 7 bases are shared with TRBD1. After removal of 4 bases from V and 1 base from J, the junction contained 7 bases not matched to a gene. This CDR3 has 15 residues. Germline CDR1 is MNHNY and CDR2 is SVGAGI (reference sequence). The CDR3 protein is CASSFRDSGSYEQYF. The CDR3 DNA is TGTGCCAGCAGTTTCCGGGACAGCGGTTCCTACGAGCAGTACTTC.

At least ten counts were recorded for this clonotype. This chain uses TRBV20-1 with TRBJ2-3; the D is unclear. Germline V CDR1 and CDR2: DFQATT, SNEGSKA (reference sequence). The CDR3 covers 14 residues. Trimming took 3 bases from V and 1 from J, leaving 11 bases between them. Written as DNA, the CDR3 is TGCAGTGCTAGGGATCGAACGGGCACAGATACGCAGTATTTT. It yields the protein CSARDRTGTDTQYF.

This clonotype was recorded many times. The chain employs TRBV7-9 and TRBJ2-7; TRBD2 aligns across 11 bases. CDR1 and CDR2 (germline): SEHNR, FQNEAQ (reference sequence). The CDR3 consists of 14 residues. With 5 bases clipped from V and 3 bases from J, the junction kept 3 bases outside the gene matches. CDR3 sequence reads: CASSPTSGVYEQYF. DNA for the CDR3: TGTGCCAGCAGCCCGACTAGCGGGGTCTACGAGCAGTACTTC.

This clonotype was counted many times. The chain is built from TRBV7-9 and TRBJ2-1; D perhaps matches TRBD2 (6 bases). V was cut by 6 bases and J by 7 bases, with 10 bases left in between. In germline, CDR1 is SEHNR, CDR2 FQNEAQ (reference sequence). This CDR3 has 12 residues. CDR3 residues: CASRTGENEQFF. For the CDR3, the DNA is TGTGCCAGCAGAACGGGGGAGAATGAGCAGTTCTTC.

At least ten counts were recorded for this clonotype. The chain couples TRBV11-2 to TRBJ2-3; TRBD2 is a possible D gene (5 bases). V lost 0 bases to trimming and J lost 1 base, with 8 bases between them. CDR3 length: 15 residues. Germline V gene data show CDR1 as SGHAT and CDR2 as FQNNGV. Here the CDR3 reads CASSLDWRGTDTQYF. For the CDR3, the DNA is TGTGCCAGCAGCTTAGATTGGCGGGGCACAGATACGCAGTATTTT.

Regarding this clonotype: A much more abundant neighbour one base away suggests this may be a read error. The chain employs TRBV20-1 and TRBJ1-2; no clear D gene. Per germline, CDR1 DFQATT and CDR2 SNEGSKA (reference sequence). CDR3 length: 14 residues. Trimming pared 4 bases from V and 4 bases from J, leaving 16 bases between. CDR3 nucleotide sequence: TGCAGTGCTACGGGATCGACATTGGTCTATGGCTACACCTTC. Encoded protein: CSATGSTLVYGYTF.

This clonotype appeared many times. The chain is built from TRBV5-6 and TRBJ2-3; D gene uncertain. The germline V gene encodes CDR1 SGHDT and CDR2 YYEEEE. The germline V and J ends were trimmed by 4 bases and 0 bases, with 9 bases remaining between them. The CDR3 spans 14 residues. The CDR3 DNA is TGTGCCAGCAGCCCCGTCACTAGCACAGATACGCAGTATTTT. As protein: CASSPVTSTDTQYF.

Only one count was recorded for this clonotype. A single base separates this from a much larger clone, so it may be a read error. V gene TRBV12-3 or TRBV12-4 combines with J gene TRBJ1-1; 7 nucleotides agree with TRBD1. This CDR3 is built from 14 residues. CDR3 region: CASNAGGIWAEALF. The CDR3 coding sequence is TGTGCCAGCAACGCAGGGGGGATTTGGGCTGAAGCTTTGTTT.

In this sample, this clonotype turned up many times. The J gene is TRBJ2-3, the V gene TRBV25-1; perhaps D is TRBD1 or TRBD2 (5 bases each). Germline V gives CDR1 MGHDK, CDR2 SYGVNS. The V end lost 4 bases, the J end lost 7 bases, and 12 bases lay between the germline ends. The CDR3 runs to 13 residues. CDR3: CASSVVSGHTQYF. The CDR3 bases are TGTGCCAGCAGTGTGGTCTCGGGGCATACGCAGTATTTT.

This clonotype appeared a few times. The rearrangement joins TRBV6-2 or TRBV6-3 to TRBJ2-7; D uncertain. Deletions cut 0 bases from V and 8 bases from J, with 8 bases between. This CDR3 contains 12 residues. Germline loops: CDR1 MNHEY, CDR2 SVGEGT. As DNA, the CDR3 is TGTGCCAGCAGTTACTCAGGGTTACAGCAGTACTTC. As protein: CASSYSGLQQYF.

This chain joins TRBV12-3 or TRBV12-4 and TRBJ1-2, with unresolved D. CDR3 size: 16 residues. V dropped 2 bases and J dropped 0 bases, with 13 bases sitting between them. The CDR3 protein is CASSLTLGRANYGYTF. CDR3 bases: TGTGCCAGCAGTTTAACTCTGGGTAGAGCTAACTATGGCTACACCTTC.

This clonotype has at least ten counts. The chain recombines TRBV7-2 with TRBJ2-7; D is unresolved. The V gene lost 1 base and the J gene lost 1 base, with 5 bases spanning the gap. Germline V gene sequence: CDR1 SGHTA, CDR2 FQGNSA. The CDR3 covers 13 residues. CDR3 DNA: TGTGCCAGCAGCTTAGGGAATTCCTACGAGCAGTACTTC. It codes for CASSLGNSYEQYF. The full variable domain, its missing parts supplied by reference TRBV7-2 and TRBJ2-7, is GAGVSQSPSNKVTEKGKDVELRCDPISGHTALYWYRQSLGQGLEFLIYFQGNSAPDKSGLPSDRFSAERTGGSVSTLTIQRTQQEDSAVYLCASSLGNSYEQYFGPGTRLTVT.

This clonotype was seen many times. V and J are TRBV7-9 and TRBJ2-1; the match to TRBD2 covers 9 bases. This CDR3 is built from 14 residues. CDR1 SEHNR and CDR2 FQNEAQ come from the germline V gene (reference sequence). V trimming: 1 base; J trimming: 7 bases; junction bases outside the gene matches: 2. The CDR3, as DNA: TGTGCCAGCAGCTTAGTTACTAGCGGGAATGAGCAGTTCTTC. Encoded protein: CASSLVTSGNEQFF.

V and J are TRBV14 and TRBJ1-1, with unresolved D. V was trimmed by 4 bases and J by 4 bases, leaving 19 bases between them. Germline V gives CDR1 SGHDN, CDR2 FVKESK. The CDR3 runs 16 residues. CDR3 in DNA: TGTGCCAGCAGCCCCCAATTCGGGAGTATTTTCACTGAAGCTTTCTTT. This encodes CASSPQFGSIFTEAFF.

The sample holds many counts of this clonotype. The chain is built from TRBV7-3 and TRBJ1-2, with 9 nucleotides matching TRBD1. Germline V lookup: CDR1 SGHTA, CDR2 FQGTGA. The ends lost 3 bases at V and 8 bases at J; junction bases unmatched: 7. The CDR3 extends over 14 amino acids. In DNA form, the CDR3 reads TGTGCCAGCAGCTTGACAGGGGGGACCTCCGGCTACACCTTC. It yields the protein CASSLTGGTSGYTF.

The table lists this clonotype with a few counts. The rearrangement uses TRBV7-2 and TRBJ2-2; D not certain. V gave up 5 bases and J gave up 6 bases, with 10 bases separating them. Germline CDR1 is SGHTA and CDR2 is FQGNSA. The CDR3 contains 13 residues. The CDR3 sequence: CASSKDVAGELFF. CDR3 nucleotides: TGTGCCAGCAGCAAGGACGTCGCCGGGGAGCTGTTTTTT. Combining the CDR3 with reference TRBV7-2 and TRBJ2-2 gives the whole variable domain GAGVSQSPSNKVTEKGKDVELRCDPISGHTALYWYRQSLGQGLEFLIYFQGNSAPDKSGLPSDRFSAERTGGSVSTLTIQRTQQEDSAVYLCASSKDVAGELFFGEGSRLTVL.

This clonotype was observed at least ten times. The chain combines TRBV5-1 with TRBJ2-3, with 10 bases fitting TRBD2. Germline values: CDR1 SGHRS, CDR2 YFSETQ. The V and J ends lost 4 bases and 1 base, in that order; junction bases with no gene match: 3. There are 15 residues in the CDR3. CDR3 in amino acids: CASSRGTSGTDTQYF. CDR3 in DNA: TGCGCCAGCAGCCGGGGGACTAGCGGCACAGATACGCAGTATTTT.

The sample holds many counts of this clonotype. CDR3 sequence reads: CASGKDPNTEAFF. As DNA, the CDR3 is TGCGCCAGCGGGAAAGACCCGAACACTGAAGCTTTCTTT. This sequence joins TRBV5-1 and TRBJ1-1, with unresolved D. The CDR3 totals 13 residues. Germline CDR1 SGHRS, CDR2 YFSETQ. Trimming took 7 bases from V and 1 from J, leaving 11 bases between them. Full variable domain (rest looked up from reference TRBV5-1 and TRBJ1-1): KAGVTQTPRYLIKTRGQQVTLSCSPISGHRSVSWYQQTPGQGLQFLFEYFSETQRNKGNFPGRFSGRQFSNSRSEMNVSTLELGDSALYLCASGKDPNTEAFFGQGTRLTVV.